The 24 T cell receptor beta chains below were found in one sample sequenced in a study of neurological immune-mediated disorders. TCRdb redid the calling of the 5' RACE reads with MiXCR, one entry per CDR3 protein. This table has roughly 45,000 distinct CDR3 sequences, around an eighth appearing once. Stated time point: longitudinal time-point 3. The sequencing sample was made of PBMCs. The origin of the receptors is a man under 40 in good health.

Many counts were recorded for this clonotype. The chain joins TRBV20-1 to TRBJ2-7; the D gene is possibly TRBD1 (6 bases). From germline, CDR1 is DFQATT and CDR2 SNEGSKA (reference sequence). V gave up 3 bases and J gave up 0 bases, with 15 bases separating them. This CDR3 is built from 15 residues. The CDR3 is CSARQGTSSSYEQYF. CDR3 DNA: TGCAGTGCTAGGCAGGGGACCTCGAGCTCCTACGAGCAGTACTTC.

This clonotype was recorded at least ten times. The chain couples TRBV10-2 to TRBJ2-5; 7 bases map to TRBD1. J was trimmed by 5 bases and V by 6 bases; bases with no gene match: 9. The CDR3 runs to 14 residues. Germline V CDR1 and CDR2: WSHSY, SAAADI. For the CDR3, the DNA is TGCGCCAGCAGGGGGGACAGACCTAGGGAGACCCAGTACTTC. This codes for CASRGDRPRETQYF.

This clonotype was found many times. The chain links TRBV5-1 to TRBJ2-1; D might be TRBD2 (5 bases). In germline, CDR1 is SGHRS, CDR2 YFSETQ. CDR3 size: 16 residues. Trimming took 4 bases from V and 4 from J, leaving 18 bases between them. DNA of the CDR3: TGCGCCAGCAGCCCCGATCTGAGCGGAAGATACAATGAGCAGTTCTTC. It encodes CASSPDLSGRYNEQFF.

This clonotype was seen at least ten times. The rearrangement joins TRBV7-2 to TRBJ2-1, with D perhaps matching TRBD2 (5 bases). The germline CDR1 and CDR2 sequences are SGHTA and FQGNSA. Trimming shortened V by 2 bases and J by 5 bases, and 19 bases separated the two germline ends. The CDR3 covers 17 residues. In DNA, the CDR3 is TGTGCCAGCAGCTTATCGCCTGGACTTATGGGCCACAATGAGCAGTTCTTC. Translation: CASSLSPGLMGHNEQFF. Complete variable domain (other parts from reference TRBV7-2 and TRBJ2-1): GAGVSQSPSNKVTEKGKDVELRCDPISGHTALYWYRQSLGQGLEFLIYFQGNSAPDKSGLPSDRFSAERTGGSVSTLTIQRTQQEDSAVYLCASSLSPGLMGHNEQFFGPGTRLTVL.

This clonotype was observed at least ten times. The chain is built from TRBV25-1 and TRBJ2-7, with 8 bases matching TRBD1. Germline V gives CDR1 MGHDK, CDR2 SYGVNS. Trimming removed 3 bases from V and 4 bases from J; junction bases left unmatched: 5. This CDR3 comprises 14 residues. Here the CDR3 reads CASSDSGGEYEQYF. DNA for the CDR3: TGTGCCAGCAGTGATTCAGGGGGCGAATACGAGCAGTACTTC.

To note about this clonotype: At one of its ends the junction is not consistent with the germline gene, which may arise from a read error. The chain recombines TRBV5-1 with TRBJ1-2; no clear D gene. CDR1 SGHRS and CDR2 YFSETQ come from the germline V gene. The CDR3 has 11 residues. As DNA, the CDR3 is TGCGCCAGCAGCCCGTGCGGAGGCTACAACTTC. Translation gives CASSPCGGYNF.

Relative to its sample, this clonotype is medium-sized. The chain combines TRBV9 with TRBJ2-5; D may correspond to TRBD1 or TRBD2 (5 bases each). V lost 0 bases and J 7 bases, leaving 22 bases between the germline ends. CDR3 size: 17 residues. From germline, CDR1 is SGDLS and CDR2 YYNGEE. The CDR3 region is CASSVASSGQAGGTQYF. The CDR3, as DNA: TGTGCCAGCAGCGTAGCTTCTTCGGGGCAGGCGGGCGGGACCCAGTACTTC.

This clonotype was picked up many times. This sequence joins TRBV4-2 and TRBJ2-2, with a weak D call TRBD2 (5 bases). Trimming shortened V by 0 bases and J by 6 bases, and 14 bases separated the two germline ends. The CDR3 sequence is 16 residues long. Germline assignment: CDR1 LGHNA and CDR2 YNFKEQ. The CDR3 DNA sequence: TGTGCCAGCAGCCAAGATCATGGGAGTTTCGCCGGGGAGCTGTTTTTT. The encoded protein is CASSQDHGSFAGELFF.

A remark on this clonotype: The germline gene is not matched at one end of the junction; a read error may be the cause. The chain recombines TRBV7-2 with TRBJ1-4; D is unresolved. The CDR3 has 14 amino acids. Germline V gene data show CDR1 as SGHTA and CDR2 as FQGNSA. CDR3 sequence: CASSTGSPNEKLIF. In DNA, the CDR3 is TGTGCCAGTAGCACGGGGAGCCCTAATGAAAAACTGATTTTT.

Ten or more counts support this clonotype. The chain uses TRBV7-2 and TRBJ1-2; D is unresolved. The ends were cut back, 1 base at V and 8 bases at J, with 11 bases in the middle. The CDR3 runs to 13 residues. CDR1 SGHTA and CDR2 FQGNSA come from the germline V gene. CDR3 residues: CASSLEQSRGYTF. The CDR3 DNA is TGTGCCAGCAGCTTAGAACAGTCCAGGGGCTACACCTTC. Supplemented by reference TRBV7-2 and TRBJ1-2, the full variable domain reads GAGVSQSPSNKVTEKGKDVELRCDPISGHTALYWYRQSLGQGLEFLIYFQGNSAPDKSGLPSDRFSAERTGGSVSTLTIQRTQQEDSAVYLCASSLEQSRGYTFGSGTRLTVV.

This clonotype was recorded many times. J is TRBJ2-1 and V is TRBV11-2, with TRBD1 matching over 9 bases. CDR1 and CDR2 from the germline V gene are SGHAT and FQNNGV. This CDR3 comprises 17 residues. Germline trimming cut 4 bases from V and 0 bases from J; bases unmatched to any gene: 7. CDR3 sequence reads: CASSSVDRGSSYNEQFF. The CDR3 DNA reads TGTGCCAGCAGCTCCGTAGACAGGGGGAGCTCCTACAATGAGCAGTTCTTC.

The table lists this clonotype with many counts. CDR3 DNA: TGTGCCAGCAGTAGGAACGGCCTAAGCTCCTACAATGAGCAGTTCTTC. Amino acid sequence: CASSRNGLSSYNEQFF. The chain uses TRBV27 and TRBJ2-1; no reliable D call. V lost 5 bases and J 0 bases, leaving 14 bases between the germline ends. Germline V lookup: CDR1 MNHEY, CDR2 SMNVEV (reference sequence). The CDR3 has 16 residues.

This clonotype has more than one count but fewer than ten. This chain connects TRBV5-1 to TRBJ2-5, with D tentatively TRBD2 (6 bases). Trimming stripped 0 bases from V and 5 bases from J, with 14 bases between. The CDR3 covers 15 residues. Germline CDR1 SGHRS, CDR2 YFSETQ. CDR3 sequence (DNA): TGCGCCAGCAGCTTGGCCGGGGGTCAGGGTGAGACCCAGTACTTC. The encoded protein is CASSLAGGQGETQYF.

Points on this clonotype: The germline gene is not matched at one end of the junction; a read error may be the cause. This chain connects TRBV5-5 to TRBJ1-5, with D maybe TRBD1 (5 bases). The CDR3 is 15 residues long. The germline CDR1 and CDR2 sequences are SGHKS and YYEKEE (reference sequence). The CDR3 DNA follows: TGTGCCATCAGCTCCAACGGGGCAAGCAATCAGCCCCAGCATTTT. It specifies CAISSNGASNQPQHF.

This clonotype was counted at least ten times. The gene calls are TRBV20-1 and TRBJ2-7, with D uncertain. The V gene's germline CDR1 is DFQATT and CDR2 SNEGSKA (reference sequence). V lost 4 bases, J lost 3 bases, and 7 bases lay in between. The CDR3 totals 11 residues. In nucleotides, the CDR3 is TGCAGTGCTACATCTAGCTACGAGCAGTACTTC. It encodes CSATSSYEQYF.

Comments on this clonotype: Being one base from a much bigger clone, this may be a read error. The chain carries TRBV7-2 and TRBJ2-3; 12 nucleotides agree with TRBD2. The CDR3 spans 15 residues. CDR1 is SGHTA, CDR2 FQGNSA, per germline. Here the CDR3 DNA reads TGTGTCAGCAGCCAAGGACTAGCGGGAAGTGGTACGCAGTATTTT. Amino acid sequence: CVSSQGLAGSGTQYF.

The sample holds many counts of this clonotype. The gene calls are TRBV7-2 and TRBJ2-1, with 16 nucleotides matching TRBD2. The CDR3 runs 15 residues. Unmatched junction bases numbered 1, after V lost 4 bases and J lost 7 bases. Germline CDR1 SGHTA, CDR2 FQGNSA. The CDR3 spells CASSSGLAGGNEQFF. Here the CDR3 DNA reads TGTGCCAGCAGCTCGGGACTAGCGGGAGGGAATGAGCAGTTCTTC.

In its sample, this clonotype was seen many times. The CDR3 loop reads CASISGGAGYGYTF. The CDR3 DNA reads as TGTGCCAGCATTTCGGGGGGCGCCGGCTATGGCTACACCTTC. This sequence joins TRBV28 and TRBJ1-2; D may be TRBD1 (6 bases). CDR1 is MDHEN, CDR2 SYDVKM, per germline. This CDR3 spans 14 amino acids. The V end was cut by 7 bases, the J end by 4 bases, with 16 bases between.

This clonotype occurred a few times. The V and J genes are TRBV11-2 and TRBJ2-3, with TRBD1 identical over 7 bases. Looked up from germline, CDR1 is SGHAT and CDR2 is FQNNGV. This CDR3 region has 16 residues. With V trimmed by 5 bases and J by 0 bases, 8 bases remained unmatched. CDR3 residues: CASSAWTGRSTDTQYF. The CDR3 DNA sequence: TGTGCCAGCAGCGCCTGGACAGGACGTAGCACAGATACGCAGTATTTT.

This clonotype was picked up many times. This chain joins TRBV3-1 and TRBJ2-7, with TRBD2 matching 7 bases. CDR3 length: 17 residues. V shed 1 base, J shed 7 bases, and the junction held 16 bases outside the gene matches. Germline V CDR1 and CDR2: LGHDT, YNNKEL (reference sequence). CDR3 DNA: TGTGCCAGCAGCCAAGTAGGAGAGCGGGGTATGGAGGGAGAGCAGTACTTC. Amino acids: CASSQVGERGMEGEQYF.

This clonotype has a count of ten or more. The J gene is TRBJ2-2, the V gene TRBV24-1, with 8 nucleotides matching TRBD1. The CDR3 contains 16 residues. Germline-derived CDR1 and CDR2 are KGHDR and SFDVKD. V lost 3 bases to trimming and J lost 1 base; unmatched junction nucleotides: 3. The CDR3: CATSDPGTGNTGELFF. The DNA for the CDR3 is TGTGCCACCAGTGATCCCGGGACAGGGAACACCGGGGAGCTGTTTTTT.

In this sample, this clonotype turned up many times. The chain couples TRBV7-2 to TRBJ1-5, with 7 bases fitting TRBD1. The CDR3 covers 13 residues. CDR1 and CDR2 from the germline V gene are SGHTA and FQGNSA. Trimming cost V 4 bases and J 5 bases; bases outside gene matches: 2. The CDR3 here is CASSSQGDQPQHF. The CDR3 DNA reads as TGTGCCAGCAGCTCCCAGGGGGATCAGCCCCAGCATTTT.

This clonotype was seen many times. The chain combines TRBV29-1 with TRBJ2-7; D call uncertain. The CDR3 is made up of 11 amino acids. V was pared by 4 bases and J by 2 bases, with 6 bases between. Germline CDR1 reads SQVTM; CDR2 reads ANQGSEA. The CDR3 DNA reads as TGCAGCGTTGGGGCAGCCTACGAGCAGTACTTC. Its translation is CSVGAAYEQYF.

Only a few counts were recorded for this clonotype. The chain has TRBV12-3 or TRBV12-4 and TRBJ1-5; the D is unclear. Trimming stripped 5 bases from V and 4 bases from J, with 15 bases between. The CDR3 length is 15 residues. The CDR3 spells CASSTAEADNQPQHF. Written as DNA, the CDR3 is TGTGCCAGCAGTACCGCCGAGGCAGATAATCAGCCCCAGCATTTT.